This is a list of T cell receptor beta chains from one sample in a study of PD-1 blockade in classical Hodgkin lymphoma. The assay was immunoSEQ multiplex PCR, and TCRdb's table has in-frame clones only and misses some. The data contain around 50,000 clones, 90% of them seen just once; the ten biggest clones take up over 11%. The sample was peripheral blood mononuclear cells (PBMCs), taken before the fourth cycle of nivolumab. The receptors were sampled from a human donor with classical Hodgkin lymphoma. Both conserved end residues are part of each CDR3. Fields, in order: clone size, D gene, J gene, V gene, CDR3 protein, CDR3 DNA. D genes are given only for firm matches. Size is stated for part of the rows, as once, few or many counts, or as a class when the clone is expanded.

. . TRBJ2-5 TRBV27 CASRNRDPKEYF TGTGCCAGCAGGAACCGGGACCCGAAGGAGTACTTC
. TRBD1 TRBJ2-7 TRBV12-5 CASGLIRQGYEQYF TGTGCTAGTGGTTTGATCCGACAGGGCTACGAGCAGTACTTC
. . TRBJ2-7 TRBV9 CASSVRGVEYEQYF TGTGCCAGCAGCGTAAGGGGGGTGGAATACGAGCAGTACTTC
. TRBD1 TRBJ1-4 TRBV11-3 CASSSGQDREKLFF TGTGCCAGCAGCTCCGGACAGGATCGCGAAAAACTGTTTTTT
. . TRBJ1-4 TRBV12-5 CASGLKQGGKRLFF TGTGCTAGTGGTTTGAAACAGGGTGGTAAACGACTGTTTTTT
. . TRBJ2-4 TRBV5-6 CASIETGAKNIQYF TGTGCCAGCATCGAAACTGGGGCCAAAAACATTCAGTACTTC
. . TRBJ1-2 TRBV6-5 CASIPRTFYNYGYTF TGTGCCAGCATCCCTCGGACATTCTATAACTATGGCTACACCTTC
. TRBD1 TRBJ1-2 TRBV5-1 CASSLGQGRNYGYTF TGCGCCAGCAGCTTGGGACAGGGCAGAAACTATGGCTACACCTTC
. . TRBJ1-2 TRBV4-2 CASSLGQNYGYTF TGTGCCAGCAGCCTAGGACAGAACTATGGCTACACCTTC
. TRBD2 TRBJ2-1 TRBV2 CASTATSGKHGEQFF TGTGCCAGCACCGCAACTAGCGGGAAGCACGGTGAGCAGTTCTTC
. . TRBJ2-1 TRBV30 CAWSLYNEQFF TGTGCCTGGAGCCTCTACAATGAGCAGTTCTTC
. . TRBJ1-2 TRBV5-5 CASSFTGQSYGYTF TGTGCCAGCAGCTTCACAGGGCAGAGCTATGGCTACACCTTC
. TRBD2 TRBJ2-1 TRBV7-8 CASSRAGKYNEQFF TGTGCCAGCAGCCGAGCGGGAAAATACAATGAGCAGTTCTTC
. . TRBJ1-2 TRBV27 CASRPAPRHGYTF TGTGCCAGCAGACCCGCCCCCCGACATGGCTACACCTTC
few . TRBJ1-1 TRBV27 CASSLRLLGRAFF TGTGCCAGCAGTTTACGCCTCTTAGGACGGGCTTTCTTT
. . TRBJ1-3 TRBV18 CASSPRTGYLSGNTIYF TGTGCCAGCTCACCCCGGACGGGTTATCTCTCTGGAAACACCATATATTTT
. . TRBJ2-7 TRBV5-5 CASSFATYEQYF TGTGCCAGCAGCTTTGCAACCTACGAGCAGTACTTC
. TRBD1 TRBJ1-2 TRBV30 CALTGTGYGYTF TGTGCCTTAACCGGGACAGGCTATGGCTACACCTTC
. TRBD2 TRBJ2-1 TRBV6-4 CASSDGTSGSDEQFF TGTGCCAGCAGTGACGGGACTAGCGGGAGTGATGAGCAGTTCTTC
. . TRBJ1-6 TRBV5-1 CASSPDGAFNSPLHF TGCGCCAGCAGCCCCGACGGAGCCTTTAATTCACCCCTCCACTTT
few . TRBJ1-2 TRBV11-3 CASSLGGGLGYTF TGTGCCAGCAGCTTAGGTGGGGGGCTTGGCTACACCTTC
once TRBD1 TRBJ1-5 TRBV5-4 CASSSDRATNQPQHF TGTGCCAGCAGTTCAGACAGGGCTACCAATCAGCCCCAGCATTTT
. TRBD1 TRBJ2-2 TRBV6-1 CASSDPGQGFVRTGELFF TGTGCCAGCAGTGACCCGGGACAGGGATTCGTTCGAACCGGGGAGCTGTTTTTT
. . TRBJ2-7 TRBV19 CASSLRGAIYEQYF TGTGCCAGTAGTCTTCGAGGGGCGATCTACGAGCAGTACTTC
once TRBD2 TRBJ2-7 TRBV2 CAAPPDRLANYEQYF TGTGCCGCCCCCCCTGATAGACTAGCCAACTACGAGCAGTACTTC
. TRBD1 TRBJ1-5 TRBV6-5 CASSYSQGGQPQHF TGTGCCAGCAGTTACTCGCAGGGGGGCCAGCCCCAGCATTTT
. . TRBJ2-2 TRBV5-1 CASSETTATTGELFF TGCGCCAGCAGCGAAACTACAGCGACCACCGGGGAGCTGTTTTTT
once . TRBJ1-1 TRBV20-1 CSASGEAEAFF TGCAGTGCCAGTGGGGAAGCTGAAGCTTTCTTT
. . TRBJ1-2 TRBV6-6 CASSYSGQLGYGYTF TGTGCCAGCAGTTACTCAGGGCAGTTGGGCTATGGCTACACCTTC
. TRBD1 TRBJ1-2 TRBV18 CASSPGTGSYGYTF TGTGCCAGCTCACCTGGGACAGGGAGCTATGGCTACACCTTC
. . TRBJ2-5 TRBV21-1 CATPGASGLQETQYF TGTGCCACCCCCGGGGCTAGCGGACTCCAAGAGACCCAGTACTTC
once TRBD1 TRBJ1-5 TRBV7-2 CASSPGQGNQPQHF TGTGCCAGCAGCCCAGGACAGGGCAATCAGCCCCAGCATTTT
. . TRBJ1-3 TRBV11-1 CASSSPSHVTGSSGNTIYF TGTGCCAGCAGTTCCCCATCTCACGTGACAGGTAGCTCTGGAAACACCATATATTTT
. . TRBJ2-5 TRBV2 CASSPNYQETQYF TGTGCCAGCAGTCCGAACTACCAAGAGACCCAGTACTTC
. TRBD1 TRBJ1-2 TRBV6-4 CASRQGVDYGYTF TGTGCCAGCAGGCAGGGGGTAGACTATGGCTACACCTTC
. . TRBJ1-1 TRBV4-1 CASSRGQALLGDTEAFF TGCGCCAGCAGCCGCGGTCAAGCTCTCCTCGGGGACACTGAAGCTTTCTTT
. . TRBJ1-6 TRBV7-2 CASSLGTTSPLHF TGTGCCAGCAGCTTAGGTACCACGTCACCCCTCCACTTT
. . TRBJ1-5 TRBV6-5 CASSSSAIVSQPQHF TGTGCCAGCAGTTCCTCCGCGATAGTTAGTCAGCCCCAGCATTTT
. TRBD1 TRBJ1-1 TRBV23-1 CASSHLDRGLNTEAFF TGCGCCAGCAGTCACCTCGACAGGGGATTGAACACTGAAGCTTTCTTT
. . TRBJ1-4 TRBV9 CASSVRPQNEKLFF TGTGCCAGCAGCGTAAGGCCTCAAAATGAAAAACTGTTTTTT
. . TRBJ2-5 TRBV19 CASAEEMWQETQYF TGTGCCAGTGCAGAGGAAATGTGGCAAGAGACCCAGTACTTC
. . TRBJ2-7 TRBV6-5 CASSKGTSLYEQYF TGTGCCAGCAGCAAGGGGACATCCCTCTACGAGCAGTACTTC
. . TRBJ2-3 TRBV20-1 CSATRTDTQYF TGCAGTGCTACGCGCACAGATACGCAGTATTTT
. TRBD1 TRBJ1-1 TRBV5-4 CASSPSQGQVNTEAFF TGTGCCAGCAGCCCCAGCCAGGGACAGGTTAACACTGAAGCTTTCTTT
. TRBD1 TRBJ1-5 TRBV4-1 CASKAGTETQPQHF TGCGCCAGCAAGGCTGGGACAGAGACCCAGCCCCAGCATTTT
. . TRBJ1-1 TRBV5-1 CASSLVMNTEAFF TGCGCCAGCAGCTTAGTAATGAACACTGAAGCTTTCTTT